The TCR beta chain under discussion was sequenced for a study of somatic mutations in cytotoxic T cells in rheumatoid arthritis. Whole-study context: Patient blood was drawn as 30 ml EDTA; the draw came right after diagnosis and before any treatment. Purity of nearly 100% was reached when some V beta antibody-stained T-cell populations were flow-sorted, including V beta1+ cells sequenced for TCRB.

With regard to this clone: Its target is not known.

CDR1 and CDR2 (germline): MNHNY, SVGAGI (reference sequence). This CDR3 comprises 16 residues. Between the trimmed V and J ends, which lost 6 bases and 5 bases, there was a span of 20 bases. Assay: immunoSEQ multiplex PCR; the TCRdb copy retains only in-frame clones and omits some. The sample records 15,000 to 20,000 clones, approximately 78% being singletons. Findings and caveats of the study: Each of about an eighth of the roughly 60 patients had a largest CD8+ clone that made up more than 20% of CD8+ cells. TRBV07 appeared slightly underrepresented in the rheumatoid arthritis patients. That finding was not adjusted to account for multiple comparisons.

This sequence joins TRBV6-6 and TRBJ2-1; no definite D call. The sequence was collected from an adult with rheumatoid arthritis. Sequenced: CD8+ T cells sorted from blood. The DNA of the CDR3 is TGTGCCAGCAGGAAGACTCCCGGGCTAGTCGACAATGAGCAGTTCTTC. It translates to CASRKTPGLVDNEQFF.